This TCR beta chain was retrieved from a study of T cells in localized non-small cell lung cancer. This clone has only one observation. Its cognate antigen is unknown. With 8 bases removed from V and 3 bases from J, the gap between germline ends came to 8 bases. Germline loops: CDR1 MDHEN, CDR2 SYDVKM. The CDR3 runs to 11 residues. Using immunoSEQ multiplex PCR, the repertoire was profiled, and TCRdb retains in-frame clones only, with some absent. Of 100,000 to 150,000 clones in the sample, about 90% were seen once. Study-wide points: A median of roughly 50 of the top 100 tumor clones appeared in adjacent lung, which was paired and uninvolved. A denser population of T cells in blood accompanied longer overall survival. Highest T cell clonality was seen in uninvolved adjacent lung, surpassing that measured in tumor.

Specimen: peripheral blood, collected before any cancer treatment. The sequence was collected from a female donor over 55 with stage I lung adenocarcinoma. The V call is TRBV28, the J call TRBJ2-7; D uncertain. CDR3 residues: CASGAIYEQYF. The CDR3 DNA sequence: TGTGCCAGCGGAGCAATCTACGAGCAGTACTTC.